The 28 T cell receptor beta chains below all came from one sample that was sequenced in a study of cytotoxic CD8 clonotypes in ibrutinib-treated CLL. The assay was immunoSEQ multiplex PCR, and TCRdb's table has in-frame clones only and misses some. The table has around 29,000 clones, roughly 69% seen once. The sample in question was PBMCs, obtained after 24 months of ibrutinib treatment. These receptors were taken from a human donor with chronic lymphocytic leukemia.

CDR3: CASTLTPQAPLHF. The CDR3 region has the DNA TGTGCCAGTACCTTGACACCCCAGGCGCCCCTCCACTTT. The chain has TRBV19 and TRBJ1-6; D is unresolved. Germline lookup yields CDR1 LNHDA and CDR2 SQIVND (reference sequence). The CDR3 loop spans 13 amino acids. V was cut by 7 bases and J by 13 bases, with 17 bases left in between.

The chain recombines TRBV18 with TRBJ2-7, with D tentatively TRBD1 (6 bases). Trimming took off 2 bases at V and 7 bases at J, with 12 bases between the two ends. Germline V gene lookup returns CDR1 KGHSH and CDR2 LQKENI. The CDR3 covers 13 residues. The CDR3 region is CASSPTGPGEQYF. As DNA, the CDR3 is TGTGCCAGCTCACCAACAGGGCCGGGGGAGCAGTACTTC. Using reference TRBV18 and TRBJ2-7 for the parts outside the CDR3, the full variable domain is NAGVMQNPRHLVRRRGQEARLRCSPMKGHSHVYWYRQLPEEGLKFMVYLQKENIIDESGMPKERFSAEFPKEGPSILRIQQVVRGDSAAYFCASSPTGPGEQYFGPGTRLTVT.

This clone came up a few times. The rearrangement links TRBV4-1 to TRBJ1-2; D remains unclear. V lost 4 bases, J lost 4 bases, and 10 bases lay in between. CDR3 length: 13 amino acids. Germline V CDR1 and CDR2: MGHRA, YSYEKL. CDR3 nucleotide sequence: TGCGCCAGCAGCCCAACACGGATCTATGGCTACACCTTC. It codes for CASSPTRIYGYTF.

This clone showed up just a few times. The chain recombines TRBV18 with TRBJ1-1; weak D call: TRBD1 (5 bases). Looked up from germline, CDR1 is KGHSH and CDR2 is LQKENI. The V and J ends lost 2 bases and 4 bases respectively, with 8 bases between them. The CDR3 runs to 13 residues. The CDR3 here is CASSPSRATEAFF. CDR3 coding DNA: TGTGCCAGCTCACCAAGCAGGGCCACTGAAGCTTTCTTT.

The table lists this clone with a count of one. The CDR3: CASSQEPGKRTDTQYF. CDR3 coding DNA: TGCGCCAGCAGCCAAGAGCCGGGAAAAAGGACAGATACGCAGTATTTT. The chain recombines TRBV4-3 with TRBJ2-3; D perhaps matches TRBD2 (5 bases). CDR3 length: 16 residues. V lost 0 bases and J lost 3, with 13 bases in between. Per germline, CDR1 LGHNA and CDR2 YSLEER.

The J gene is TRBJ1-4, the V gene TRBV5-1; 9 nucleotides agree with TRBD1. Germline CDR1 SGHRS, CDR2 YFSETQ. This CDR3 region has 14 residues. J lost 8 bases, V lost 5 bases, and 7 bases had no gene match. This CDR3 is CASRQGAAQEKLFF. The CDR3 bases are TGCGCCAGCAGACAGGGGGCAGCCCAAGAAAAACTGTTTTTT.

The chain links TRBV4-1 to TRBJ1-2; 8 bases agree with TRBD1. The CDR3 contains 14 residues. Germline V CDR1 and CDR2: MGHRA, YSYEKL. J was trimmed by 7 bases and V by 4 bases; bases with no gene match: 8. In DNA form, the CDR3 reads TGCGCCAGCAGCCCACGGACAGGGCAGGTTGGCTACACCTTC. Translation gives CASSPRTGQVGYTF.

This clone was picked up a small number of times. V and J are TRBV5-1 and TRBJ2-5; D gene uncertain. The length of the CDR3 is 12 residues. Between the trimmed V and J ends, which lost 0 bases and 5 bases, there was a span of 5 bases. The germline V gene has CDR1 SGHRS and CDR2 YFSETQ. The CDR3 region is CASSLAGETQYF. The DNA for the CDR3 is TGCGCCAGCAGCTTGGCCGGGGAGACCCAGTACTTC.

This rearrangement joins TRBV5-4 to TRBJ2-1; TRBD1 is a possible D gene (6 bases). The CDR3 covers 15 residues. Deletions cut 1 base from V and 9 bases from J, with 17 bases between. CDR1 SGHNT and CDR2 YYREEE come from the germline V gene (reference sequence). Here the CDR3 DNA reads TGTGCCAGCAGCTTGCTGATTCAGGGGCAAGGTGAGCAGTTCTTC. Its translation: CASSLLIQGQGEQFF. The full variable domain, its missing parts supplied by reference TRBV5-4 and TRBJ2-1, is ETGVTQSPTHLIKTRGQQVTLRCSSQSGHNTVSWYQQALGQGPQFIFQYYREEENGRGNFPPRFSGLQFPNYSSELNVNALELDDSALYLCASSLLIQGQGEQFFGPGTRLTVL.

The chain is built from TRBV12-5 and TRBJ2-2, with TRBD2 matching 10 bases. Germline trimming cut 7 bases from V and 4 bases from J; bases unmatched to any gene: 9. The CDR3 totals 16 residues. Germline values: CDR1 LGHNT, CDR2 FRNRAP. The CDR3, as DNA: TGTGCTAGTGCTTTAGCGGGGGGCCGGGGCACCGGGGAGCTGTTTTTT. It specifies CASALAGGRGTGELFF.

In this sample, this clone turned up many times. This rearrangement joins TRBV9 to TRBJ2-5; D might be TRBD1 or TRBD2, each matching 5 bases. Per germline, CDR1 SGDLS and CDR2 YYNGEE. This CDR3 comprises 15 residues. The V end lost 4 bases, the J end lost 2 bases, and 15 bases lay between the germline ends. CDR3 bases: TGTGCCAGCAGCCCGATACGGGGCGGTCAAGAGACCCAGTACTTC. Translated, it gives CASSPIRGGQETQYF.

This clone has more than one count but fewer than ten. The genes are TRBV5-4 and TRBJ1-6; TRBD1 aligns across 7 bases. Germline V CDR1 and CDR2: SGHNT, YYREEE (reference sequence). V was clipped by 0 bases and J by 7 bases; unmatched bases: 4. The CDR3 runs 15 residues. CDR3 in amino acids: CASSLGRQGNSPLHF. Written as DNA, the CDR3 is TGTGCCAGCAGCTTGGGACGACAGGGAAATTCACCCCTCCACTTT. Complete variable domain (other parts from reference TRBV5-4 and TRBJ1-6): ETGVTQSPTHLIKTRGQQVTLRCSSQSGHNTVSWYQQALGQGPQFIFQYYREEENGRGNFPPRFSGLQFPNYSSELNVNALELDDSALYLCASSLGRQGNSPLHFGNGTRLTVT.

This clone is deemed medium-sized (0.01 to 0.1%). The chain links TRBV19 to TRBJ2-3; no firm D call. CDR1 is LNHDA, CDR2 SQIVND, per germline (reference sequence). The germline V and J ends were trimmed by 6 bases and 2 bases, with 9 bases remaining between them. This CDR3 comprises 13 residues. CDR3 amino acids: CASSPMVTDTQYF. The CDR3 region has the DNA TGTGCCAGTAGCCCCATGGTCACAGATACGCAGTATTTT.

There are a few counts of this clone. The V gene is TRBV19, the J gene TRBJ2-7; D might be TRBD1 (6 bases). V dropped 3 bases and J dropped 1 base, with 10 bases sitting between them. The CDR3 loop spans 14 amino acids. Germline V gives CDR1 LNHDA, CDR2 SQIVND (reference sequence). CDR3 loop: CASSMRQASYEQYF. DNA for the CDR3: TGTGCCAGTAGTATGAGACAGGCGTCCTACGAGCAGTACTTC.

V and J are TRBV10-1 and TRBJ2-3; D not certain. With 8 bases removed from V and 1 base from J, the gap between germline ends came to 16 bases. From germline, CDR1 is WNHNN and CDR2 SYGVQD (reference sequence). CDR3 length: 15 residues. The DNA of the CDR3 is TGCGCCAGCTCCCCCCTCGGCCGGGGCACAGATACGCAGTATTTT. As protein: CASSPLGRGTDTQYF.

This chain connects TRBV5-1 to TRBJ1-5; possibly TRBD1 for D (6 bases). CDR3 length: 14 residues. Trimming removed 3 bases at V and 13 bases at J, with 20 bases between. Germline assignment: CDR1 SGHRS and CDR2 YFSETQ. CDR3: CASSSGRDTSPQHF. The CDR3 DNA reads TGCGCCAGCAGCTCGGGCCGGGACACCTCTCCACAGCATTTT.

This clone was counted between two and nine times. The CDR3 region has the DNA TGTGCCAGCAGCGTGTATACATCGGATACGCAGTATTTT. Protein: CASSVYTSDTQYF. The chain recombines TRBV9 with TRBJ2-3; unclear D gene. This CDR3 has 13 amino acids. Germline assignment: CDR1 SGDLS and CDR2 YYNGEE. V lost 2 bases and J 6 bases, leaving 10 bases between the germline ends. Full variable domain (remainder filled in from reference TRBV9 and TRBJ2-3): DSGVTQTPKHLITATGQRVTLRCSPRSGDLSVYWYQQSLDQGLQFLIQYYNGEERAKGNILERFSAQQFPDLHSELNLSSLELGDSALYFCASSVYTSDTQYFGPGTRLTVL.

The chain employs TRBV7-6 and TRBJ1-2, with 11 bases fitting TRBD1. CDR3 length: 15 residues. Trimming removed 1 base from V and 8 bases from J; junction bases left unmatched: 6. From germline, CDR1 is SGHVS and CDR2 FNYEAQ. The CDR3 region is CASSLDYGQGAGYTF. Written as DNA, the CDR3 is TGTGCCAGCAGCTTAGATTATGGACAGGGGGCAGGCTACACCTTC.

The count of this clone is one. V usage is TRBV19 and J usage is TRBJ2-3, with TRBD2 as a possible D gene (5 bases). Per germline, CDR1 LNHDA and CDR2 SQIVND (reference sequence). V lost 6 bases and J 10 bases, leaving 17 bases between the germline ends. The CDR3 has 13 residues. CDR3 nucleotides: TGTGCCAGTAGCACCGGACTTCTCGGATCGCAGTATTTT. Its protein is CASSTGLLGSQYF.

The DNA for the CDR3 is TGTGCCAGCAGCGCCCAGGGTTACTATGGCTACACCTTC. Translation: CASSAQGYYGYTF. The V call is TRBV7-2, the J call TRBJ1-2, with TRBD1 as a possible D gene (5 bases). Germline CDR1 SGHTA, CDR2 FQGNSA. Trimming shortened V by 5 bases and J by 3 bases, and 10 bases separated the two germline ends. There are 13 residues in the CDR3.

This clone was counted between two and nine times. The V and J genes are TRBV6-5 and TRBJ2-5; no definite D call. This CDR3 spans 14 amino acids. V was clipped by 1 base and J by 5 bases, with 11 bases between them. Germline lookup yields CDR1 MNHEY and CDR2 SVGAGI. In nucleotides, the CDR3 is TGTGCCAGCAGTTACTTGGGCGTTCCTGAGACCCAGTACTTC. The encoded protein is CASSYLGVPETQYF.

The chain combines TRBV6-5 with TRBJ2-7; the D is unclear. Looked up from germline, CDR1 is MNHEY and CDR2 is SVGAGI. The CDR3 contains 15 residues. The V gene lost 2 bases and the J gene lost 0 bases, with 11 bases spanning the gap. The CDR3 nucleotides read TGTGCCAGCAGTTACGAAAGGGCTCGCTCCTACGAGCAGTACTTC. Translating gives CASSYERARSYEQYF.

V and J are TRBV7-9 and TRBJ1-5, with 8 bases aligning to TRBD1. CDR1 and CDR2 from the germline V gene are SEHNR and FQNEAQ (reference sequence). The V segment lost 5 bases and the J segment 1 base; nucleotides outside the gene matches: 7. The CDR3 has 16 residues. CDR3 loop: CASSLGQGRSNQPQHF. The DNA for the CDR3 is TGTGCCAGCAGCCTAGGACAGGGTCGAAGCAATCAGCCCCAGCATTTT.

The CDR3 spells CASIGLAGAVTDTQYF. As DNA, the CDR3 is TGTGCCAGCATTGGACTAGCGGGGGCAGTCACAGATACGCAGTATTTT. The chain recombines TRBV2 with TRBJ2-3; 13 bases are shared with TRBD2. This CDR3 has 16 amino acids. The V gene end was trimmed by 7 bases and the J gene end by 2 bases; junction bases not matched to a gene: 6. Per germline, CDR1 SNHLY and CDR2 FYNNEI.

This sequence joins TRBV30 and TRBJ2-1; D may be TRBD1 or TRBD2 (5 bases each). The germline CDR1 and CDR2 sequences are GTSNPN and SVGIG (reference sequence). The CDR3 has 12 amino acids. Trimming stripped 0 bases from V and 9 bases from J, with 9 bases between. CDR3 sequence: CAWSVQRGEQFF. In nucleotides, the CDR3 is TGTGCCTGGAGTGTACAGAGGGGTGAGCAGTTCTTC.

J is TRBJ1-5 and V is TRBV21-1. TRBV21-1 is a listed pseudogene. The CDR3 has 14 residues. The CDR3 region is CASNGMKGNQPQHF. For the CDR3, the DNA is TGTGCCAGCAACGGTATGAAGGGCAATCAGCCCCAGCATTTT.

This chain joins TRBV2 and TRBJ2-1, with TRBD2 identical over 8 bases. The CDR3 is 15 residues long. V lost 3 bases to trimming and J lost 5 bases; unmatched junction nucleotides: 6. In germline, CDR1 is SNHLY, CDR2 FYNNEI. As DNA, the CDR3 is TGTGCCAGCAGTGATATGGCGGGGGGTCACAATGAGCAGTTCTTC. Its translation is CASSDMAGGHNEQFF.

Only one count was recorded for this clone. The chain employs TRBV9 and TRBJ1-5, with TRBD1 as a possible D gene (6 bases). V was trimmed by 0 bases and J by 2 bases, leaving 12 bases between them. The CDR3 runs to 16 residues. CDR1 is SGDLS, CDR2 YYNGEE, per germline. The CDR3 DNA follows: TGTGCCAGCAGCGTAGATCCGGGGGCTGGCAATCAGCCCCAGCATTTT. Protein sequence: CASSVDPGAGNQPQHF.